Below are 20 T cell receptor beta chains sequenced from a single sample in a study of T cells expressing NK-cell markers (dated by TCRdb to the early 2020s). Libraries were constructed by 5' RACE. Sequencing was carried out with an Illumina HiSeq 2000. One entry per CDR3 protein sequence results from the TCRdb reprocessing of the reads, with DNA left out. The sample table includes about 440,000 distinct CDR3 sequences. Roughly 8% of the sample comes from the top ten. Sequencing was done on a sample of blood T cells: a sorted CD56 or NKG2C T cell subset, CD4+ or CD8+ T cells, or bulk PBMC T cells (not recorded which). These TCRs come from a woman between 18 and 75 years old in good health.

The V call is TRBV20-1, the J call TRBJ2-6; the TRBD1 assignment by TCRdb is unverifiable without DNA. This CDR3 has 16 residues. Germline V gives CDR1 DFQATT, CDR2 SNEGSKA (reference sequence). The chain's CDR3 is CSASASGFPGANVLTF.

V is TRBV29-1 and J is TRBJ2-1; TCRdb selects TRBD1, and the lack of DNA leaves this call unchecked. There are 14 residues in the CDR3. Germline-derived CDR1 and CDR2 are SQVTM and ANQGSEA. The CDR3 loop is CSVRGGATYNEQFF.

The CDR3 is CASSPKGQGLETQYF. This chain links TRBV7-2 with TRBJ2-5; TCRdb designates TRBD1, a call that cannot be tested without DNA. The CDR3 covers 15 residues. CDR1 SGHTA and CDR2 FQGNSA come from the germline V gene.

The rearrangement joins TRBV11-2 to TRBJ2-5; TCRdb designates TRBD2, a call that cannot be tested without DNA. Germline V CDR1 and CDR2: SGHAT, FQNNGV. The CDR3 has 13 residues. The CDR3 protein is CASSPRAEETQYF.

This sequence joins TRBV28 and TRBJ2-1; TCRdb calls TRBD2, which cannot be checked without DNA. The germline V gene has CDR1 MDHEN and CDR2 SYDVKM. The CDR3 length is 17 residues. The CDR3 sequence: CASSPPLGGGSHNEQFF.

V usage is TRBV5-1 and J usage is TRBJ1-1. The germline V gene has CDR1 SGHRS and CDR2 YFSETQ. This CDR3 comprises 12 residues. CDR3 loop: CASSLDWREAFF. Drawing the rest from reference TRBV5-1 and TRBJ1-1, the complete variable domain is KAGVTQTPRYLIKTRGQQVTLSCSPISGHRSVSWYQQTPGQGLQFLFEYFSETQRNKGNFPGRFSGRQFSNSRSEMNVSTLELGDSALYLCASSLDWREAFFGQGTRLTVV.

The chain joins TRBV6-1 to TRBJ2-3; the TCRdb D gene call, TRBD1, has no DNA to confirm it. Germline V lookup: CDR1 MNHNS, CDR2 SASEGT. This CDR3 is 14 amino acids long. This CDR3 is CASRRDRGRDTQYF.

The CDR3 region is CASSLLTNTGELFF. V gene TRBV7-9 combines with J gene TRBJ2-2. The CDR3 consists of 14 residues. Germline V gene lookup returns CDR1 SEHNR and CDR2 FQNEAQ (reference sequence).

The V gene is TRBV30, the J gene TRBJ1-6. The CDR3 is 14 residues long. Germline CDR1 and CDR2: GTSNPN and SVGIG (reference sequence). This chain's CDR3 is CAWSKTTSHSTLHF. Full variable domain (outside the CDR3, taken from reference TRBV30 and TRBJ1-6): SQTIHQWPATLVQPVGSPLSLECTVEGTSNPNLYWYRQAAGRGLQLLFYSVGIGQISSEVPQNLSASRPQDRQFILSSKKLLLSDSGFYLCAWSKTTSHSTLHFGNGTRLTVT.

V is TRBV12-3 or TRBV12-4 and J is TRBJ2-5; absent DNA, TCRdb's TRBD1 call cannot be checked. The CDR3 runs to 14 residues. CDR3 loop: CASSLGQVQETQYF.

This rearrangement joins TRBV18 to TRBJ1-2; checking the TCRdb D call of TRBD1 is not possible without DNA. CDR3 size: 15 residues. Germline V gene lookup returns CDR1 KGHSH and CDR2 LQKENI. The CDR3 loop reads CASSPRLTGIYGYTF.

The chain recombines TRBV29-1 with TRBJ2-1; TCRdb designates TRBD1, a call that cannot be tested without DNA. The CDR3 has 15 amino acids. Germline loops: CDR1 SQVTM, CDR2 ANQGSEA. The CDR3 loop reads CSAAVKGGLHNEQFF.

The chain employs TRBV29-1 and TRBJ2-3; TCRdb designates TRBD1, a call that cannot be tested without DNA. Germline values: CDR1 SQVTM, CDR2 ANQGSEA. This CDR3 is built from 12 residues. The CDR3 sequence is CSVERASDTQYF.

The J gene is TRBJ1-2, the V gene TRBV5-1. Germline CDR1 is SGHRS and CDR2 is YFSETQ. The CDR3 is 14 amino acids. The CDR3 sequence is CASSLATGTDGYTF.

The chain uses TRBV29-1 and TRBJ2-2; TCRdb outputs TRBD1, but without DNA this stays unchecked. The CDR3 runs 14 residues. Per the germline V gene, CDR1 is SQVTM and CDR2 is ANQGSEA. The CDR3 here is CSAQGTGGTGELFF.

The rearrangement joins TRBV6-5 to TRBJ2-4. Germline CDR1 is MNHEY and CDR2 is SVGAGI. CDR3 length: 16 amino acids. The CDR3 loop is CASSYSVELAKNIQYF.

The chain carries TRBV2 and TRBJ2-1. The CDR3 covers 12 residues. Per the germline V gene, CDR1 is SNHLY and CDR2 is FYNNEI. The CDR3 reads CASSEDGNEQFF.

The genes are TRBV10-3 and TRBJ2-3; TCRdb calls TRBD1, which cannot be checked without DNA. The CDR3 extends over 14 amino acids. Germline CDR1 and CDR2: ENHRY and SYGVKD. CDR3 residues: CAIEPGTSTDTQYF.

The CDR3 loop is CASSYGITGELFF. This rearrangement joins TRBV7-2 to TRBJ2-2; lacking DNA, the TRBD1 call made by TCRdb goes unchecked. The CDR3 contains 13 residues. Germline V gene sequence: CDR1 SGHTA, CDR2 FQGNSA.

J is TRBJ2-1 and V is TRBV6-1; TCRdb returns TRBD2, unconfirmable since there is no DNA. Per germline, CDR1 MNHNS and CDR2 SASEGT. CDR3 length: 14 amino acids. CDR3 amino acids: CASGGSPGRGEQFF.